The clone carrying this TCR beta chain was detected once. The antigen is not known. Specified time point: week 47, end of study. The vaccine gave 300 ug of a 20-mer mutant IDH1 peptide subcutaneously per dose. This sample is part of a study of a mutant IDH1 vaccine in newly diagnosed glioma. The data were produced by immunoSEQ multiplex PCR, yet TCRdb's version contains in-frame clones alone and is incomplete. The sample has approximately 60,000 clones; roughly 87% are singletons. The CDR3 runs to 11 residues. Germline V gives CDR1 SGHRS, CDR2 YFSETQ. Deletions cut 2 bases from V and 3 bases from J, with 2 bases between.

The receptor's source is a man under 40 with glioma. The chain has TRBV5-1 and TRBJ2-5; D unclear. Here the sequenced sample was PBMCs, taken from a glioma patient whose treatment included an IDH1 peptide vaccine. The CDR3 sequence: CASSFEETQYF. The CDR3, as DNA: TGCGCCAGCAGCTTTGAAGAGACCCAGTACTTC.